The 4 T cell receptor beta chains listed next were all sequenced from one sample in a study of Ad26.COV2.S vaccination and SARS-CoV-2 variants. Treatment of the sample: some 20 received Ad26.COV2.S at low or high dose, single or two shots; several received placebo; per-sample allocation not given. The samples date from day 63 after the first vaccine or placebo injection. Data came from immunoSEQ multiplex PCR; TCRdb stores just in-frame clones and leaves some out. In the table there are 350,000 to 400,000 clones, approximately 91% of which are singletons. Sequences were derived from peripheral blood, sampled in a trial of Ad26.COV2.S vaccine versus placebo. The receptor set was obtained from a person between 18 and 60 years old who received the Ad26.COV2.S COVID-19 vaccine or a placebo.

The chain couples TRBV7-8 to TRBJ1-1, with a weak D call TRBD1 (5 bases). The CDR3 runs to 14 residues. CDR1 SGHVS and CDR2 FQNEAQ come from the germline V gene. V was pared by 1 base and J by 3 bases, with 9 bases between. CDR3 amino acids: CASSLVGGDTEAFF. The CDR3 nucleotides read TGTGCCAGCAGCTTAGTGGGGGGTGACACTGAAGCTTTCTTT.

CDR3 in amino acids: CASSYSPAGTTDTQYF. CDR3 in DNA: TGTGCCAGCAGTTACTCTCCAGCGGGGACTACAGATACGCAGTATTTT. The chain is built from TRBV6-2 or TRBV6-3 and TRBJ2-3; 7 bases map to TRBD2. Losses at the gene ends were 0 bases for V and 3 bases for J; bases not matched to a gene: 6. CDR1 and CDR2 (germline): MNHEY, SVGEGT. This CDR3 has 16 residues.

This clone was recorded at least ten times. This CDR3 is CASSNDPGQGTEAFF. The CDR3 region has the DNA TGTGCCAGCAGTAACGACCCGGGACAGGGAACTGAAGCTTTCTTT. The rearrangement links TRBV6-5 to TRBJ1-1; 9 bases are shared with TRBD1. The germline gives CDR1 MNHEY, CDR2 SVGAGI. This CDR3 contains 15 residues. V gave up 5 bases and J gave up 5 bases; unmatched junction bases: 9.

The chain carries TRBV24-1 and TRBJ2-5; the match to TRBD2 covers 10 bases. CDR3 length: 16 residues. Germline V gene lookup returns CDR1 KGHDR and CDR2 SFDVKD. With V trimmed by 4 bases and J by 6 bases, 10 bases remained unmatched. The CDR3 spells CATSELLAGSFQTQYF. CDR3 DNA: TGTGCCACCAGTGAATTACTAGCGGGGAGCTTCCAGACCCAGTACTTC.